This record looks at one T cell receptor beta chain sequence and its context. What it recognizes is unknown. This entry comes from a study of T cell repertoires in cytomegalovirus infection. Study background: Both CMV infection and a matching HLA type were indicated by public TCR beta signatures. Study-level findings and limits: In two of eight donors, the top clonotype was HLA-C-restricted CMV-specific.

The CDR3 runs to 15 residues. Per germline, CDR1 MNHNS and CDR2 SASEGT. The V end was cut by 3 bases, the J end by 7 bases, with 15 bases between. TCRdb fed the reads into MiXCR, producing one record per CDR3 protein. This sample has more than 110,000 distinct CDR3 sequences, with over 30% found just once. This chain joins TRBV6-1 and TRBJ2-2; perhaps TRBD2 as D (6 bases). This TCR derives from a human donor in good health (CMV status not recorded). Some clones in this sample may be carry-over from other donors' samples. The specimen comprised CD8+ T cells from cultured PBMCs, sampled from culture after CMV antigen stimulation. CDR3 DNA: TGTGCCAGCAGTGATCAGCTAGCGTACATCGGGGAGCTGTTTTTT. Amino acids: CASSDQLAYIGELFF.